These 3 T cell receptor beta chains share one sample of origin, sequenced in a study of blood T cells in healthy people across ages. Combining a sample-barcoded 5' primer with a J-beta primer mix, a second PCR ran for 7 to 11 cycles. TCRdb fed the 5' RACE reads into MiXCR, producing one record per CDR3 protein. The table lists roughly 720,000 distinct CDR3 sequences, 50% to 65% of them singletons, with 40% to 50% in the top ten. Sequenced sample: blood. Receptors were obtained from an elderly man in good health.

V gene TRBV14 combines with J gene TRBJ2-7; D may be TRBD2 (5 bases). Germline CDR1 and CDR2: SGHDN and FVKESK. Trimming removed 2 bases at V and 3 bases at J, with 11 bases between. The CDR3 has 14 amino acids. CDR3 in amino acids: CASSQWERFYEQYF. The CDR3 DNA sequence: TGTGCCAGCAGCCAATGGGAGAGATTCTACGAGCAGTACTTC.

V and J are TRBV9 and TRBJ1-5, with 10 nucleotides matching TRBD1. The CDR3 is 19 amino acids. With 4 bases clipped from V and 0 bases from J, the junction kept 13 bases outside the gene matches. CDR1 is SGDLS, CDR2 YYNGEE, per germline. CDR3 bases: TGTGCCAGCAGCCCTCGAGGACAGGGGGTTTCTGTTAGCAATCAGCCCCAGCATTTT. Translating it yields CASSPRGQGVSVSNQPQHF.

This clonotype was seen only a few times. This chain connects TRBV6-5 to TRBJ2-4, with D perhaps TRBD1 (5 bases). The CDR3 consists of 13 residues. CDR1 MNHEY and CDR2 SVGAGI come from the germline V gene. V gave up 7 bases and J gave up 3 bases, with 10 bases separating them. The CDR3 coding sequence is TGTGCCAGCATCGACAGAAGCAAAAACATTCAGTACTTC. This translates into CASIDRSKNIQYF.